Listed below are T cell receptor beta chains from one sample, sequenced in a study of blood T cell repertoires in COVID-19. This table comes from immunoSEQ multiplex PCR, and its TCRdb copy is limited to in-frame clones, with some not included. The sample contains approximately 270,000 clones, about 87% of which appear only once. The sequenced sample was PBMCs or T cells enriched from blood (not recorded which). Source of these receptors: a woman younger than 45 with acute COVID-19. CDR3s include the opening cysteine and the closing phenylalanine or tryptophan. The order of the fields is V gene, J gene, clone size, D gene, CDR3 protein, CDR3 DNA. The D gene is left open where the match is weak. Clone size, where shown, is once, few, many, or a class for clones that have expanded.

>TRBV19|TRBJ2-2|NA|NA
CASERSRTGELFF
TGTGCCAGCGAGCGGTCTCGCACCGGGGAGCTGTTTTTT
>TRBV19|TRBJ1-5|once|NA
CASSGSGDGNQPQHF
TGTGCCAGTAGCGGAAGCGGGGATGGCAATCAGCCCCAGCATTTT
>TRBV3-1/TRBV3-2|TRBJ1-4|NA|TRBD1
CASSADRDSLANEKLFF
TGTGCCAGCAGCGCGGACAGGGATAGTCTCGCTAATGAAAAACTGTTTTTT
>TRBV14|TRBJ2-7|NA|TRBD2
CASSQVAGSSYEQYF
TGTGCCAGCAGCCAAGTAGCGGGAAGCTCCTACGAGCAGTACTTC
>TRBV6-5|TRBJ2-5|NA|NA
CASRLQSETQYF
TGTGCCAGCAGATTACAGTCAGAGACCCAGTACTTC
>TRBV5-4|TRBJ2-7|few|TRBD1
CASSMGQATYEQYF
TGTGCCAGCAGCATGGGACAGGCCACCTACGAGCAGTACTTC
>TRBV28|TRBJ2-6|few|NA
CASSLRGFGANVLTF
TGTGCCAGCAGTTTACGGGGGTTTGGGGCCAACGTCCTGACTTTC
>TRBV21-1|TRBJ2-7|NA|NA
CASSKGKGQGDYEQYF
TGTGCCAGCAGCAAAGGAAAAGGACAGGGGGACTACGAGCAGTACTTC
>TRBV2|TRBJ1-4|NA|NA
CASSQFTAATNEKLFF
TGTGCCAGCAGTCAGTTTACAGCTGCAACTAATGAAAAACTGTTTTTT
>TRBV28|TRBJ2-5|NA|TRBD1
CASRGTAQETQYF
TGTGCCAGCAGAGGGACAGCCCAAGAGACCCAGTACTTC
>TRBV6-2/TRBV6-3|TRBJ2-1|NA|NA
CASSQGSSRNEQFF
TGTGCCAGCAGTCAGGGATCGTCTCGGAATGAGCAGTTCTTC
>TRBV28|TRBJ1-5|NA|NA
CASRAGYSNQPQHF
TGTGCCAGCCGGGCAGGGTATAGCAATCAGCCCCAGCATTTT
>TRBV19|TRBJ1-5|NA|NA
CASSTVGGNQPQHF
TGTGCCAGTAGTACTGTCGGGGGCAATCAGCCCCAGCATTTT
>TRBV4-1|TRBJ2-1|NA|NA
CASSRDLPSSYNEQFF
TGCGCCAGCAGCCGAGATCTTCCCAGCTCCTACAATGAGCAGTTCTTC
>TRBV5-4|TRBJ2-7|NA|TRBD2
CASSLAKTSEPYEQYF
TGTGCCAGCAGCTTGGCCAAGACTAGCGAACCCTACGAGCAGTACTTC
>TRBV7-6|TRBJ2-1|NA|TRBD2
CASSRGASGEYNEQFF
TGTGCCAGCAGCCGCGGGGCTAGCGGGGAATACAATGAGCAGTTCTTC
>TRBV4-1|TRBJ2-2|NA|TRBD1
CASSLTGTGSTGELFF
TGCGCCAGCAGCTTAACCGGGACAGGGAGCACCGGGGAGCTGTTTTTT
>TRBV6-2/TRBV6-3|TRBJ1-5|NA|NA
CASSILSNQPQHF
TGTGCCAGCAGTATCCTTAGCAATCAGCCCCAGCATTTT
>TRBV5-6|TRBJ2-3|once|NA
CASSPGTSRWDTQYF
TGTGCCAGCAGCCCCGGGACTTCCCGATGGGATACGCAGTATTTT
>TRBV7-2|TRBJ1-1|NA|NA
CASRAGGGNTEAFF
TGTGCCAGCAGGGCTGGGGGAGGGAACACTGAAGCTTTCTTT
>TRBV4-2|TRBJ2-7|NA|NA
CASSQSGEDYEQYF
TGTGCCAGCAGCCAATCGGGAGAGGACTACGAGCAGTACTTC
>TRBV27|TRBJ2-2|NA|NA
CASSFQSTGELFF
TGTGCCAGCAGTTTTCAGTCAACCGGGGAGCTGTTTTTT
>TRBV4-1|TRBJ1-5|NA|NA
CASSVGLGGNQPQHF
TGCGCCAGCTCCGTTGGCCTAGGGGGCAATCAGCCCCAGCATTTT
>TRBV5-1|TRBJ2-2|once|NA
CASSLSGASTGELFF
TGCGCCAGCAGCTTGTCGGGAGCGAGCACCGGGGAGCTGTTTTTT
>TRBV3-1/TRBV3-2|TRBJ2-7|NA|TRBD1
CASSQGQTGGYEQYF
TGTGCCAGCAGCCAAGGTCAAACAGGGGGCTACGAGCAGTACTTC
>TRBV7-3|TRBJ1-1|NA|NA
CASSLIGDTEAFF
TGTGCCAGCAGCTTAATAGGAGACACTGAAGCTTTCTTT
>TRBV28|TRBJ2-5|NA|TRBD2
CASSRGLADYQETQYF
TGTGCCAGCAGTCGCGGACTAGCGGACTACCAAGAGACCCAGTACTTC
>TRBV28|TRBJ2-7|NA|TRBD2
CASSPGLAGSVAYEQYF
TGTGCCAGCAGTCCGGGACTAGCGGGATCGGTGGCCTACGAGCAGTACTTC
>TRBV28|TRBJ2-2|NA|TRBD2
CASSYRTSGRGGELFF
TGTGCCAGCAGTTATAGGACTAGCGGGAGAGGAGGGGAGCTGTTTTTT
>TRBV3-1/TRBV3-2|TRBJ2-3|NA|NA
CASSQGPYTDTQYF
TGTGCCAGCAGCCAAGGCCCCTACACAGATACGCAGTATTTT
>TRBV28|TRBJ2-7|NA|TRBD1
CASSLSRQGSSYEQYF
TGTGCCAGCAGTTTGTCCCGACAGGGGAGCTCCTACGAGCAGTACTTC
>TRBV12-3/TRBV12-4|TRBJ2-3|NA|NA
CASSFSGSYPYF
TGTGCCAGCAGCTTTAGCGGCTCCTATCCGTATTTT
>TRBV27|TRBJ1-5|NA|NA
CASSGNSNQPQHF
TGTGCCAGCAGTGGCAATAGCAATCAGCCCCAGCATTTT
>TRBV15|TRBJ2-7|NA|NA
CATSRDRASEQYF
TGTGCCACCAGCAGAGATCGAGCTTCGGAGCAGTACTTC
>TRBV2|TRBJ2-2|NA|NA
CASNLTRVTGELFF
TGTGCCAGCAACCTAACACGGGTCACCGGGGAGCTGTTTTTT
>TRBV15|TRBJ1-1|NA|NA
CATSRVGGTEAFF
TGTGCCACCAGCAGAGTAGGGGGTACTGAAGCTTTCTTT
>TRBV28|TRBJ2-7|NA|NA
CASISGSSYEQYF
TGTGCCAGCATATCGGGTAGCAGTTACGAGCAGTACTTC
>TRBV6-6|TRBJ1-5|NA|TRBD1
CASSYVGDRNQPQHF
TGTGCCAGCAGTTATGTGGGGGACAGGAATCAGCCCCAGCATTTT
>TRBV12-3/TRBV12-4|TRBJ1-5|NA|NA
CASSFLTSQPQHF
TGTGCCAGCAGTTTCCTGACATCTCAGCCCCAGCATTTT
>TRBV25-1|TRBJ1-1|NA|NA
CASRLDNFEAFF
TGTGCCAGCAGGTTAGACAATTTCGAAGCTTTCTTT
>TRBV19|TRBJ2-2|NA|TRBD2
CASSYQTSGNTGELFF
TGTGCCAGTAGTTATCAGACTAGCGGGAACACCGGGGAGCTGTTTTTT
>TRBV29-1|TRBJ1-1|NA|TRBD1
CSASGGDLNTEAFF
TGCAGCGCTTCAGGGGGCGACCTTAACACTGAAGCTTTCTTT
>TRBV24-1|TRBJ2-1|NA|NA
CATSDPLDAYNEQFF
TGTGCCACCAGTGATCCCTTAGATGCCTACAATGAGCAGTTCTTC
>TRBV6-1|TRBJ1-1|NA|NA
CASSEPWGRYTEAFF
TGTGCCAGCAGTGAACCGTGGGGGCGGTACACTGAAGCTTTCTTT
>TRBV27|TRBJ2-1|NA|TRBD2
CASSLVAGYNEQFF
TGTGCCAGCAGTTTGGTAGCGGGGTACAATGAGCAGTTCTTC
>TRBV29-1|TRBJ2-3|NA|NA
CSVAARLTDTQYF
TGCAGCGTTGCAGCCAGACTTACAGATACGCAGTATTTT
>TRBV27|TRBJ2-3|few|TRBD2
CASSPGLAGGTDTQYF
TGTGCCAGCAGTCCCGGACTAGCGGGAGGCACAGATACGCAGTATTTT
>TRBV28|TRBJ2-5|NA|NA
CASSLEQGLWTQYF
TGTGCCAGCAGTTTAGAGCAGGGCTTATGGACCCAGTACTTC
>TRBV19|TRBJ1-1|NA|NA
CASSLSLFAEAFF
TGTGCCAGTAGTCTCTCCCTATTTGCTGAAGCTTTCTTT
>TRBV6-1|TRBJ2-1|few|TRBD1
CASSEGTGGAYNEQFF
TGTGCCAGCAGTGAGGGGACAGGGGGAGCCTACAATGAGCAGTTCTTC
>TRBV11-1|TRBJ2-1|once|TRBD1
CASSLGQGNYNEQFF
TGTGCCAGCAGCTTAGGACAGGGAAACTACAATGAGCAGTTCTTC
>TRBV7-6|TRBJ2-7|NA|TRBD2
CASSLRPSGSSYEQYF
TGTGCCAGCAGCTTACGACCTAGCGGGAGCTCCTACGAGCAGTACTTC
>TRBV27|TRBJ2-7|NA|TRBD2
CASSPGGGGQYF
TGTGCCAGCAGTCCCGGGGGGGGCGGACAGTACTTC
>TRBV29-1|TRBJ2-1|NA|TRBD2
CSALRLAGGSEQFF
TGCAGCGCTCTCCGACTAGCGGGAGGGAGTGAGCAGTTCTTC
>TRBV4-1|TRBJ1-1|NA|TRBD1
CASSQAGTGRNEAFF
TGCGCCAGCAGCCAAGCCGGGACAGGGAGAAATGAAGCTTTCTTT
>TRBV19|TRBJ2-1|NA|TRBD2
CASSLGSSVAGGSEQFF
TGTGCCAGTAGTTTAGGGAGCTCGGTAGCGGGAGGGAGTGAGCAGTTCTTC
>TRBV18|TRBJ2-1|NA|TRBD2
CASSPGTSGLPNEQFF
TGTGCCAGCTCGCCCGGGACTAGCGGACTACCCAATGAGCAGTTCTTC
>TRBV20-1|TRBJ2-7|NA|TRBD2
CSASTLNLAGTTGYEQYF
TGCAGTGCTAGTACCCTAAATCTAGCGGGGACGACTGGCTACGAGCAGTACTTC
>TRBV28|TRBJ2-7|NA|NA
CASSLNRWARQYF
TGTGCCAGCAGTTTAAACCGGTGGGCGAGGCAGTACTTC